The 4 T cell receptor beta chains given below trace back to one sample, sequenced in a study of blood T cell repertoires in COVID-19. Libraries were prepared by immunoSEQ multiplex PCR; TCRdb keeps only in-frame clonotypes and omits some of them. The top ten hold approximately 10% of the sample, which has approximately 300,000 clones, 85% to 90% seen once. The sequenced sample was peripheral blood. Receptors originate from a woman aged 25 to 39 with COVID-19, enrolled during active disease.

The genes are TRBV5-1 and TRBJ1-1; D ambiguous. Between the trimmed V and J ends, which lost 0 bases and 5 bases, there was a span of 14 bases. CDR3 length: 15 residues. Germline V CDR1 and CDR2: SGHRS, YFSETQ. CDR3 residues: CASSLAGPRGTEAFF. CDR3 DNA: TGCGCCAGCAGCTTGGCCGGACCCCGAGGGACTGAAGCTTTCTTT.

This clone appeared a few times. The chain carries TRBV19 and TRBJ2-7, with 8 bases that match TRBD1. The V and J ends lost 0 bases and 0 bases, in that order; junction bases with no gene match: 4. This CDR3 has 16 amino acids. The germline CDR1 and CDR2 sequences are LNHDA and SQIVND (reference sequence). CDR3 in DNA: TGTGCCAGTAGTATAGATCGGGACAGGCGCTCCTACGAGCAGTACTTC. It encodes CASSIDRDRRSYEQYF.

The V gene is TRBV9, the J gene TRBJ2-2; 9 bases match TRBD1. Looked up from germline, CDR1 is SGDLS and CDR2 is YYNGEE. CDR3 length: 15 residues. Trimming removed 4 bases from V and 4 bases from J; junction bases left unmatched: 5. DNA for the CDR3: TGTGCCAGCAGCCCAGGGACAGGGCCCACCGGGGAGCTGTTTTTT. Translation: CASSPGTGPTGELFF.

The gene calls are TRBV7-9 and TRBJ2-1; no definite D call. Trimming took 6 bases from V and 3 from J, leaving 6 bases between them. Germline CDR1 reads SEHNR; CDR2 reads FQNEAQ (reference sequence). The CDR3 consists of 12 residues. The CDR3 reads CASRLGYNEQFF. CDR3 in DNA: TGTGCCAGCAGACTCGGCTACAATGAGCAGTTCTTC.